These 2 T cell receptor beta chains originate from one sample sequenced in a study of persistence of HIV-infected CD4 T cells. An overlapping HIV-1 Gag peptide pool stimulated these cells at roughly 0.97 ug/peptide/mL. CD40L/CD69 double-negative CD45RO-high memory CD4+ T cells were collected. No antigen has been identified for these receptors. Sequencing used immunoSEQ version 4 in survey mode. This table comes from immunoSEQ multiplex PCR, and its TCRdb copy is limited to in-frame clones, with some not included. The sample lists just over 40,000 clones, 75% to 80% occurring once. Sequencing was performed on CD4+ T cells sorted from PBMCs after roughly 18-hour stimulation, taken from a patient who received antiretroviral therapy. The origin of the receptors is an adult man with HIV who was CMV-seropositive.

In the case of this clone: The sample holds other DNA sequences that translate to the same CDR3. The rearrangement uses TRBV3-1 (or the pseudogene TRBV3-2) and TRBJ2-7, with D uncertain. The V gene lost 1 base and the J gene lost 5 bases, with 3 bases spanning the gap. The CDR3 runs to 11 residues. CDR1 is LGHDT and CDR2 is YNNKEL in the germline V gene (reference sequence). The CDR3: CASSQAHEQYF. CDR3 in DNA: TGTGCCAGCAGCCAAGCCCACGAGCAGTACTTC.

J is TRBJ1-5 and V is TRBV4-1; weak D call: TRBD1 (5 bases). This CDR3 contains 17 residues. CDR1 is MGHRA, CDR2 YSYEKL, per germline. The V gene lost 4 bases and the J gene lost 2 bases, with 18 bases spanning the gap. The CDR3 DNA reads as TGCGCCAGCAGCCCACTGTTGGGGCGAGGAGGCAATCAGCCCCAGCATTTT. Residues: CASSPLLGRGGNQPQHF.